These T cell receptor beta chains were read from a single sample in a study of cytomegalovirus exposure and HLA in healthy donors. Using immunoSEQ multiplex PCR, the repertoire was profiled, and TCRdb retains in-frame clones only, with some absent. The table lists about 160,000 clones, around 74% of them singletons. Sequencing used PBMCs. The receptors stem from a female donor in good health and CMV-seronegative. CDR3s include the opening cysteine and the closing phenylalanine or tryptophan. Fields, in order: clone size, V gene, J gene, D gene, CDR3 DNA, CDR3 protein. D genes are given only for firm matches. Clone size, where shown, is once, few, many, or a class for clones that have expanded.

-,TRBV7-9,TRBJ1-6,TRBD1,TGTGCCAGCAGCAGACAGGGGCTCGGGGATTCACCCCTCCACTTT,CASSRQGLGDSPLHF
-,TRBV4-1,TRBJ2-1,TRBD2,TGCGCCAGCAGCCAAGATGGCGGGGGGGCCCCCTACAATGAGCAGTTCTTC,CASSQDGGGAPYNEQFF
once,TRBV9,TRBJ2-7,TRBD2,TGTGCCAGCAGCCCGCGGGGGGGGCGACTTTACGAGCAGTACTTC,CASSPRGGRLYEQYF
-,TRBV9,TRBJ2-7,-,TGTGCCAGCAGCGTAGGTGCTGGGTCGGGCTACGAGCAGTACTTC,CASSVGAGSGYEQYF
-,TRBV28,TRBJ1-1,-,TGTGCCAGCAGTCCCCGGGGGGAAGCTTTCTTT,CASSPRGEAFF
-,TRBV7-3,TRBJ2-1,-,TGTGCCAGCAGCCGAGGGCCAGGGGTCGGGAATGAGCAGTTCTTC,CASSRGPGVGNEQFF
-,TRBV9,TRBJ1-2,TRBD1,TGTGCCAGCAGCCCCGAGGGGGCAAGGGCTCCTATCTATGGCTACACCTTC,CASSPEGARAPIYGYTF
once,TRBV7-9,TRBJ2-7,-,TGTGCCAGCAGCTGGATTCAGGAGGGAGTGGGGTACGAGCAGTACTTC,CASSWIQEGVGYEQYF
-,TRBV5-1,TRBJ2-1,-,TGCGCCAGCAGCTTGGGGGGAGACTACAATGAGCAGTTCTTC,CASSLGGDYNEQFF
-,TRBV5-6,TRBJ2-4,-,TGTGCCAGCAGCTTGGTTGGAGTAGCCAAAAACATTCAGTACTTC,CASSLVGVAKNIQYF
-,TRBV5-6,TRBJ1-3,TRBD1,TGTGCCAGCAGCTTGGACAGGGGGCGAGTTGGAAACACCATATATTTT,CASSLDRGRVGNTIYF
-,TRBV5-1,TRBJ1-2,-,TGCGCCAGCAGCCAGACCAGGGGTGGCGACTATGGCTACACCTTC,CASSQTRGGDYGYTF
-,TRBV29-1,TRBJ2-1,TRBD1,TGCAGCGTTGAAACAGGGACAGGGGGGCATAATGAGCAGTTCTTC,CSVETGTGGHNEQFF
few,TRBV6-1,TRBJ1-2,TRBD1,TGTGCCAGCAGCCCGGACAGGGGAAGACATGGCTACACCTTC,CASSPDRGRHGYTF
-,TRBV7-2,TRBJ1-6,TRBD1,TGTGCCAGCACCTACAGGGGATATAATTCACCCCTCCACTTT,CASTYRGYNSPLHF
few,TRBV6-1,TRBJ2-7,TRBD2,TGTGCCAGCAGGAATAGCGGGAGGTTCTACGAGCAGTACTTC,CASRNSGRFYEQYF
-,TRBV30,TRBJ2-7,TRBD2,TGTGCCTGGAGTAGACTAGCGGGAGGGCCGCCGTACTTC,CAWSRLAGGPPYF
-,TRBV27,TRBJ1-3,-,TGTGCCAGCGGGACCGGACAGCTTGGAAACACCATATATTTT,CASGTGQLGNTIYF
medium-sized,TRBV10-2,TRBJ1-2,TRBD1,TGCGCCAGCACCGTGGGACAGGGGGCTGGGTGGGGCTACACCTTC,CASTVGQGAGWGYTF
few,TRBV7-8,TRBJ2-1,TRBD2,TGTGCCAGCAGCTTAGCCCGGACTAGCGGGGACTCCTACAATGAGCAGTTCTTC,CASSLARTSGDSYNEQFF
-,TRBV30,TRBJ1-2,TRBD1,TGTGCCTGGAGCGCGGGACAGGCGAGTTTTGGCTCCTATGGCTACACCTTC,CAWSAGQASFGSYGYTF
-,TRBV6-1,TRBJ1-1,-,TGTGCCAGCAGCACAGGGAACACTGAAGCTTTCTTT,CASSTGNTEAFF
-,TRBV5-6,TRBJ2-7,-,TGTGCCAGCAGCCCCGGAGGGCCCTACGAGCAGTACTTC,CASSPGGPYEQYF
-,TRBV9,TRBJ1-2,-,TGTGCCAGCAGCGTAGGAGGACGGGGAAACTATGGCTACACCTTC,CASSVGGRGNYGYTF
few,TRBV11-3,TRBJ2-1,-,TGTGCCAGCAGCTTAGACCGGGGGTCCTACAATGAGCAGTTCTTC,CASSLDRGSYNEQFF
few,TRBV23-1,TRBJ2-7,-,TGCGCCAGCAGTCATCACCAGGGAAACGAGCAGTACTTC,CASSHHQGNEQYF
-,TRBV5-1,TRBJ2-3,TRBD2,TGCGCCAGCAGCTTGCTAGCGGGAGGGAACACAGATACGCAGTATTTT,CASSLLAGGNTDTQYF
-,TRBV6-1,TRBJ1-2,-,TGTGCCAGCACCCCCAGACAGGACTTGCAGAGCTACACCTTC,CASTPRQDLQSYTF
-,TRBV25-1,TRBJ1-1,-,TGTGCCAGCAGTGAATATATGGGGGGGAACACTGAAGCTTTCTTT,CASSEYMGGNTEAFF
-,TRBV9,TRBJ1-6,-,TGTGCCAGCAGCGTAACATGGGGGCGAGTGGATTCACCCCTCCACTTT,CASSVTWGRVDSPLHF
-,TRBV2,TRBJ2-1,TRBD2,TGTGCCAGCAGTGGTCCGTCTAGCGGAGTCTACAATGAGCAGTTCTTC,CASSGPSSGVYNEQFF
-,TRBV9,TRBJ2-7,TRBD1,TGTGCCAGCAGCTCTGGGACAGGAAGCGAGCAGTACTTC,CASSSGTGSEQYF
once,TRBV6-1,TRBJ1-5,-,TGTGCCAGCAGTGATACAGCTTATAGCAATCAGCCCCAGCATTTT,CASSDTAYSNQPQHF
-,TRBV11-2,TRBJ1-2,TRBD1,TGTGCCAGCAGCTTAGATGGACCCCGGGACAGGGGGCGAGATTACTATGGCTACACCTTC,CASSLDGPRDRGRDYYGYTF
-,TRBV7-9,TRBJ2-5,TRBD2,TGTGCCAGCAGCTGGGACGGGACTAGCGATGAGACCCAGTACTTC,CASSWDGTSDETQYF
-,TRBV7-9,TRBJ2-7,-,TGTGCCAGCGAGGGGGGCGGGAGTGGGACCTACGAGCAGTACTTC,CASEGGGSGTYEQYF
-,TRBV18,TRBJ2-5,TRBD2,TGTGCCAGCTCACCGTCTAGCGGGAGTCGAGAGACCCAGTACTTC,CASSPSSGSRETQYF
-,TRBV7-3,TRBJ1-2,TRBD1,TGTGCCAGCAGCCCCTCCCCGGACAGGGCGGCTTATGGCTACACCTTC,CASSPSPDRAAYGYTF
-,TRBV29-1,TRBJ2-7,TRBD1,TGCAGCGTTGACGTCGGACAGGGGTACGAGCAGTACTTC,CSVDVGQGYEQYF
once,TRBV7-9,TRBJ2-7,TRBD1,TGTGCCAGCAGCTTAGTGGTGGGGACAGGGTCCGAGCAGTACTTC,CASSLVVGTGSEQYF
-,TRBV10-3,TRBJ2-1,TRBD2,TGTGCCATCAGTGAGCTTCTAGGGACTAGCGGTAACAATGAGCAGTTCTTC,CAISELLGTSGNNEQFF
once,TRBV20-1,TRBJ1-1,-,TGCAGTGCCAGCCACAGTCCTGAAGCTTTCTTT,CSASHSPEAFF
-,TRBV2,TRBJ2-1,-,TGTGCCAGCATCTCGGCGGATGAGCAGTTCTTC,CASISADEQFF
-,TRBV7-9,TRBJ2-4,-,TGTGCCAGCAGCTTAGTCTCGGCACTACTAGCCAAAAACATTCAGTACTTC,CASSLVSALLAKNIQYF
-,TRBV9,TRBJ2-3,TRBD2,TGTGCCAGCAGCGTAGGGGGGGGAGATACGCAGTATTTT,CASSVGGGDTQYF
few,TRBV6-5,TRBJ2-1,TRBD2,TGTGCCAGCAGTGTCGGGAGGACCAATGAGTTTGAGCAGTTCTTC,CASSVGRTNEFEQFF
-,TRBV20-1,TRBJ1-1,TRBD1,TGCAGTGCTTTACAGGGGACTGAAGCTTTCTTT,CSALQGTEAFF
-,TRBV10-1,TRBJ1-1,TRBD1,TGCGCCAGCAGTGAGCCGAGCAGGGGGGACACTGAAGCTTTCTTT,CASSEPSRGDTEAFF
-,TRBV5-5,TRBJ2-7,-,TGTGCCAGCAGCTCAAGCCGTTCCTACGAGCAGTACTTC,CASSSSRSYEQYF
-,TRBV6-5,TRBJ2-6,-,TGTGCCAGCAGTTTCATCAGGGAGGCTGGGGCCAACGTCCTGACTTTC,CASSFIREAGANVLTF
few,TRBV28,TRBJ1-5,-,TGTGCCAGCAGTTTAGTGGGCAGTTCGGGAGGGAATCAGCCCCAGCATTTT,CASSLVGSSGGNQPQHF
-,TRBV7-3,TRBJ2-1,-,TGTGCCAGCAGCTTCCCAGGCCCCTTTGAGGAGCAGTTCTTC,CASSFPGPFEEQFF
-,TRBV10-3,TRBJ1-2,TRBD1,TGTGCCATCAGTGAGGGACAGGGGAGCTATGGCTACACCTTC,CAISEGQGSYGYTF
-,TRBV14,TRBJ1-6,-,TGTGCCAGCAGCCTACGGACAATCAATTCACCCCTCCACTTT,CASSLRTINSPLHF